The 24 T cell receptor beta chains below come from one sample, sequenced in a study of T cells in Graves' hyperthyroidism and ophthalmopathy. RNA transcripts served as the template for amplifying TCR beta CDR3 regions. Initially, a first-round RT-PCR of the TCR CDR3 employed the HTBI primer set. A single record per CDR3 protein comes from TCRdb applying MiXCR to the multiplex PCR reads. Altogether about 680,000 distinct CDR3 sequences are present, around a third being singletons, with the ten largest covering 31%. The specimen sequenced was blood. The receptors originated from a woman aged 40 to 49 with Graves' hyperthyroidism.

This clonotype came up a few times. This chain uses TRBV6-5 with TRBJ1-5; no definite D call. Trimming removed 7 bases from V and 0 bases from J, with 13 bases in between. The CDR3 has 15 residues. Germline V gives CDR1 MNHEY, CDR2 SVGAGI. CDR3 DNA sequence: TGTGCCAGCACCTCGGACGGCTCTAGCAATCAGCCCCAGCATTTT. Translating it yields CASTSDGSSNQPQHF.

This chain connects TRBV2 to TRBJ1-5, with a tentative D call TRBD1 (6 bases). V was clipped by 2 bases and J by 11 bases, with 16 bases between them. CDR3 size: 14 residues. Germline lookup yields CDR1 SNHLY and CDR2 FYNNEI. CDR3 protein: CASSEQGSQETQHF. The CDR3 bases are TGTGCCAGCAGTGAACAGGGGTCCCAAGAGACCCAGCATTTT.

This clonotype was picked up a small number of times. The chain is built from TRBV7-2 and TRBJ1-2; D perhaps matches TRBD1 (5 bases). The V and J ends lost 0 bases and 2 bases respectively, with 13 bases between them. Germline V lookup: CDR1 SGHTA, CDR2 FQGNSA. This CDR3 is built from 16 residues. The chain's CDR3 is CASSLAFSAGNYGYTF. CDR3 sequence (DNA): TGTGCCAGCAGCTTAGCTTTTTCGGCAGGGAACTATGGCTACACCTTC.

As to this clonotype: A clone one base away is much larger, so this may be a read error. This chain uses TRBV29-1 with TRBJ1-1, with D possibly being TRBD1 (5 bases). The V end lost 7 bases, the J end lost 4 bases, and 16 bases lay between the germline ends. From germline, CDR1 is SQVTM and CDR2 ANQGSEA. This CDR3 has 13 amino acids. The CDR3 sequence: CSGGEKMSTEAFF. The CDR3 region has the DNA TGCAGCGGGGGGGAGAAAATGAGCACTGAAGCTTTCTTT.

Points on this clonotype: This CDR3 fails to terminate in the conserved phenylalanine or tryptophan, so it likely reflects a read error. J is TRBJ1-6 and V is TRBV6-5; a weak D match, TRBD1 (6 bases). Trimming left V 2 bases short and J 9 bases short, with 14 bases between. The CDR3 has 15 amino acids. Germline CDR1 MNHEY, CDR2 SVGAGI. The CDR3 nucleotides read TGTGCCAGCAGTTACGGGACACAGGGTGGTTCACCCCTCCACCTT. It encodes CASSYGTQGGSPLHL.

This clonotype was recorded only once. This chain joins TRBV6-5 and TRBJ2-7, with D perhaps matching TRBD1 (6 bases). Germline CDR1 reads MNHEY; CDR2 reads SVGAGI. Trimming removed 6 bases from V and 6 bases from J, with 21 bases in between. This CDR3 is 15 amino acids long. In DNA form, the CDR3 reads TGTGCCAGCAGCCAAGAAGGGGGTATACGATCCGAGCAGTACTTC. This encodes CASSQEGGIRSEQYF.

This clonotype was seen more than once but under ten times. A junction boundary mismatches the germline segment, possibly from a read error. The chain uses TRBV7-6 and TRBJ2-7, with unresolved D. The CDR3 spans 9 residues. Germline-derived CDR1 and CDR2 are SGHVS and FNYEAQ. The CDR3 nucleotides are TGTGCCAGGAGCTACGAGCAGTACTTC. As protein: CARSYEQYF.

This chain joins TRBV2 and TRBJ1-1; maybe TRBD1 (5 bases). V lost 6 bases to trimming and J lost 8 bases, with 16 bases between them. The germline V gene encodes CDR1 SNHLY and CDR2 FYNNEI. The CDR3 runs to 13 residues. This CDR3 reads CASSLGLGEEAFF. CDR3 in DNA: TGTGCCAGCAGCTTGGGCTTGGGGGAGGAAGCTTTCTTT.

The table lists this clonotype with a few counts. The V and J genes are TRBV13 and TRBJ2-7, with D perhaps matching TRBD1 or TRBD2 (6 bases each). CDR1 is PRHDT and CDR2 is FYEKMQ in the germline V gene (reference sequence). V was clipped by 4 bases and J by 7 bases, with 17 bases between them. The CDR3 is made up of 14 amino acids. The CDR3, as DNA: TGTGCCAGCAGCTCCCAGACAGGAGGGTGGGAGCAGTACTTC. Amino acid sequence: CASSSQTGGWEQYF.

The genes are TRBV19 and TRBJ1-2; unclear D gene. V lost 6 bases to trimming and J lost 6 bases, with 5 bases between them. The CDR3 has 10 amino acids. Germline loops: CDR1 LNHDA, CDR2 SQIVND (reference sequence). CDR3 DNA: TGTGCCAGTAGGGTCGATGGCTACACCTTC. Its protein product is CASRVDGYTF.

This chain joins TRBV29-1 and TRBJ2-1, with D possibly being TRBD1 (5 bases). The germline V and J ends were trimmed by 8 bases and 4 bases, with 15 bases remaining between them. CDR3 length: 13 residues. CDR1 and CDR2 (germline): SQVTM, ANQGSEA. CDR3 bases: TGCAGCTTACCTGAAGGGGTTTACAATGAGCAGTTCTTC. Its translation: CSLPEGVYNEQFF.

This clonotype has ten or more counts. V usage is TRBV20-1 and J usage is TRBJ1-5; tentatively, D is TRBD1 (6 bases). V was clipped by 5 bases and J by 0 bases, with 11 bases between them. Germline-derived CDR1 and CDR2 are DFQATT and SNEGSKA (reference sequence). The CDR3 loop spans 14 amino acids. The CDR3 protein is CSAEDSDSNQPQHF. The CDR3 region has the DNA TGCAGTGCTGAGGACAGCGATAGCAATCAGCCCCAGCATTTT.

This clonotype was observed at least ten times. The V and J genes are TRBV12-3 or TRBV12-4 and TRBJ1-5, with 10 bases aligning to TRBD1. The V gene end was trimmed by 7 bases and the J gene end by 4 bases; junction bases not matched to a gene: 10. The length of the CDR3 is 16 residues. In DNA form, the CDR3 reads TGTGCCAGCAATGGGGGCGGGACAGGGGAAAATCAGCCCCAGCATTTT. Residues: CASNGGGTGENQPQHF.

For this clonotype: The DNA is left out, because the CDR3 cannot be placed on it with certainty; the CDR3 is given as TCRdb lists it. The chain has TRBV29-1 and TRBJ2-7; the D call TRBD1 from the table was never checked on the DNA. The CDR3 comprises 12 residues, both ends counted. The germline gives CDR1 SQVTM, CDR2 ANQGSEA. This chain's CDR3 is CSVGQGAGDAYF.

This clonotype was observed a few times. The chain links TRBV20-1 to TRBJ1-5; 8 positions agree with TRBD1. Per the germline V gene, CDR1 is DFQATT and CDR2 is SNEGSKA (reference sequence). Trimming removed 5 bases from V and 8 bases from J; junction bases left unmatched: 11. The CDR3 has 14 amino acids. CDR3 coding DNA: TGCAGTGCTCACGACAGGGGAGGGGAGAAGCCCCAGCATTTT. This encodes CSAHDRGGEKPQHF.

This sequence joins TRBV10-3 and TRBJ2-6; 8 bases map to TRBD2. V gave up 9 bases and J gave up 7 bases; unmatched junction bases: 5. The CDR3 has 13 residues. Per germline, CDR1 ENHRY and CDR2 SYGVKD. The CDR3 loop reads CAISGGGANVLTF. In DNA, the CDR3 is TGTGCCATAAGCGGGGGTGGTGCCAACGTCCTGACTTTC.

This clonotype has just a few counts. The chain is built from TRBV20-1 and TRBJ1-4, with TRBD1 matching 9 bases. Germline V gene sequence: CDR1 DFQATT, CDR2 SNEGSKA (reference sequence). V was clipped by 4 bases and J by 6 bases; unmatched bases: 3. This CDR3 region has 13 residues. Written as DNA, the CDR3 is TGCAGTGCTAACCGGGACAGGGATGAAAAACTGTTTTTT. Translation: CSANRDRDEKLFF.

This clonotype was detected many times. V usage is TRBV7-9 and J usage is TRBJ2-7; 7 bases match TRBD1. With V trimmed by 5 bases and J by 1 base, 8 bases remained unmatched. The CDR3 runs to 15 residues. CDR1 and CDR2 (germline): SEHNR, FQNEAQ (reference sequence). The CDR3 nucleotides are TGTGCCAGCAGCCGAACGACAGGGATGTCCTACGAGCAGTACTTC. Residues: CASSRTTGMSYEQYF.

The sample holds a few counts of this clonotype. The chain has TRBV6-6 and TRBJ1-5; 9 bases are shared with TRBD1. Germline V gene lookup returns CDR1 MNHNY and CDR2 SVGAGI (reference sequence). The J segment lost 5 bases and the V segment lost 5 bases, leaving 7 bases of the junction unmatched. This CDR3 is built from 15 residues. The CDR3 protein is CASSVEGQGYQPQHF. The CDR3 DNA follows: TGTGCCAGCAGTGTGGAGGGACAGGGATATCAGCCCCAGCATTTT.

Ten or more counts support this clonotype. The chain uses TRBV7-8 and TRBJ1-5, with a possible D match to TRBD1 (6 bases). The CDR3 is made up of 15 amino acids. Looked up from germline, CDR1 is SGHVS and CDR2 is FQNEAQ. Trimming removed 0 bases at V and 6 bases at J, with 12 bases between. The CDR3 reads CASSLALTGTQPQHF. In DNA, the CDR3 is TGTGCCAGCAGCTTAGCGCTCACAGGGACTCAGCCCCAGCATTTT.

Details on this clonotype: A much more abundant neighbour one base away suggests this may be a read error. The CDR3 does not end in the conserved phenylalanine or tryptophan, so this is likely a read error. The genes are TRBV2 and TRBJ1-5, with 8 nucleotides matching TRBD1. CDR1 is SNHLY and CDR2 is FYNNEI in the germline V gene. V lost 3 bases, J lost 1 base, and 14 bases stayed unmatched. This CDR3 has 19 amino acids. The CDR3 DNA follows: TGTGCCAGCAGTGATCGCCGACAGGGGAGGCTCATCAGCAATCAGCCCCAGCATCTT. Protein: CASSDRRQGRLISNQPQHL.

As for this clonotype: One base away lies a much larger clone, so this may be a sequencing read error. The CDR3 reads CASSPEGSGASVLTF. CDR3 coding DNA: TGTGCCAGCAGCCCAGAGGGGTCTGGGGCCAGCGTCCTGACTTTC. The J gene is TRBJ2-6, the V gene TRBV7-9; TRBD1 or TRBD2 may be the D gene (5 bases each). Germline lookup yields CDR1 SEHNR and CDR2 FQNEAQ (reference sequence). CDR3 length equals 15 residues.

This clonotype was observed a few times. This rearrangement joins TRBV13 to TRBJ1-2; D possibly corresponds to TRBD1 (5 bases). Between the trimmed V and J ends, which lost 10 bases and 2 bases, there was a span of 17 bases. This CDR3 is 14 amino acids long. The germline V gene encodes CDR1 PRHDT and CDR2 FYEKMQ (reference sequence). The chain's CDR3 is CATRQGFGNYGYTF. Written as DNA, the CDR3 is TGTGCCACCAGGCAGGGATTTGGAAACTATGGCTACACCTTC.

The CDR3 region is CSAGQGTNYGYTF. CDR3 DNA sequence: TGCAGTGCTGGACAGGGGACTAACTATGGCTACACCTTC. The genes are TRBV20-1 and TRBJ1-2; TRBD1 matches at 9 bases. CDR1 is DFQATT and CDR2 is SNEGSKA in the germline V gene (reference sequence). This CDR3 spans 13 amino acids. V lost 5 bases to trimming and J lost 0 bases; unmatched junction nucleotides: 1.